This T cell receptor (beta chain) was identified in a study of blood T cell repertoires in COVID-19. On the study more broadly: From T cells, B-cell-depleted T cells, or PBMCs came the material, which was cDNA or gDNA.

Repertoires were generated with immunoSEQ multiplex PCR, while TCRdb's copy carries only in-frame clones and drops some. The table has fewer than 150,000 clones, 75% to 90% seen once. Sequenced input: peripheral blood. The source is a woman aged 55-75 years with COVID-19, enrolled during active disease.

This chain's CDR3 is CASSPPTASPQETQYF. CDR3 in DNA: TGTGCCAGCTCACCACCGACAGCCAGCCCCCAAGAGACCCAGTACTTC. The rearrangement links TRBV18 to TRBJ2-5; possibly TRBD1 for D (5 bases). Per germline, CDR1 KGHSH and CDR2 LQKENI. Between the trimmed V and J ends, which lost 0 bases and 1 base, there was a span of 12 bases. This CDR3 has 16 residues.